A single sample is the source of the 15 T cell receptor beta chains below, sequenced in a study of blood T cell repertoires in COVID-19. Generated by immunoSEQ multiplex PCR, the TCRdb table keeps only in-frame clones and is missing some. The sample records roughly 140,000 clones, approximately 80% being singletons. Material for sequencing was peripheral blood. Receptors originate from a woman at least 80 years old in a cohort sampled during active or convalescent COVID-19.

V and J are TRBV18 and TRBJ2-3; D is possibly TRBD1 (6 bases). This CDR3 is 17 amino acids long. Germline lookup yields CDR1 KGHSH and CDR2 LQKENI. The ends were cut back, 0 bases at V and 3 bases at J, with 16 bases in the middle. CDR3 nucleotide sequence: TGTGCCAGCTCACCACCCTGGCAAACAGGGAATACAGATACGCAGTATTTT. The encoded protein is CASSPPWQTGNTDTQYF.

This rearrangement joins TRBV18 to TRBJ1-1; D gene ambiguous. Germline CDR1 reads KGHSH; CDR2 reads LQKENI. Between the trimmed V and J ends, which lost 8 bases and 5 bases, there was a span of 12 bases. This CDR3 contains 12 residues. CDR3 nucleotides: TGTGCCAGCCGCCCGGGTGGGACTGAAGCTTTCTTT. Residues: CASRPGGTEAFF.

V and J are TRBV11-1 and TRBJ2-5; 7 nucleotides match TRBD1. CDR3 size: 15 residues. The germline CDR1 and CDR2 sequences are SGHAT and FQDESV (reference sequence). Trimming at V came to 7 bases and at J to 1 base, leaving 9 bases not matched to a gene. This CDR3 is CASIPRQGGQETQYF. Here the CDR3 DNA reads TGTGCCAGCATCCCGAGACAGGGCGGCCAAGAGACCCAGTACTTC.

The chain employs TRBV4-1 and TRBJ2-7; D perhaps matches TRBD1 (6 bases). The CDR3 extends over 15 amino acids. Germline lookup yields CDR1 MGHRA and CDR2 YSYEKL. V lost 0 bases to trimming and J lost 0 bases, with 9 bases between them. In DNA, the CDR3 is TGCGCCAGCAGCCAAGAGGCAGGGGCCTCCTACGAGCAGTACTTC. As protein: CASSQEAGASYEQYF.

The chain is built from TRBV7-5 and TRBJ2-2; the table's TRBD1 call for D was not verified on the DNA. TRBV7-5 is a known pseudogene. The CDR3 has 17 amino acids. The CDR3 sequence: CARSEYGGTGGSGELFF. The CDR3 DNA sequence: TGTGCCAGAAGCGAGTACGGCGGGACAGGGGGCTCCGGGGAGCTGTTTTTT.

The chain couples TRBV7-3 to TRBJ1-2, with D perhaps matching TRBD1 (5 bases). The CDR3 spans 15 residues. V was cut by 5 bases and J by 4 bases, with 17 bases left in between. CDR1 is SGHTA and CDR2 is FQGTGA in the germline V gene. The DNA of the CDR3 is TGTGCCAGCAGCCCCTACCCCGGGGGGAGCTATGGCTACACCTTC. This codes for CASSPYPGGSYGYTF.

V usage is TRBV4-1 and J usage is TRBJ1-2; unclear D gene. The CDR3 has 13 amino acids. Trimming took 5 bases from V and 4 from J, leaving 11 bases between them. From germline, CDR1 is MGHRA and CDR2 YSYEKL. DNA for the CDR3: TGCGCCAGCAGCTTAATGCTCGGCTATGGCTACACCTTC. Protein: CASSLMLGYGYTF.

Here the CDR3 reads CASSLKGFGGIPQETQYF. In DNA, the CDR3 is TGTGCCAGCAGCTTAAAGGGGTTCGGGGGAATACCCCAAGAGACCCAGTACTTC. V usage is TRBV13 and J usage is TRBJ2-5; D is perhaps TRBD2 (6 bases). The length of the CDR3 is 18 residues. V lost 2 bases, J lost 1 base, and 20 bases lay in between. CDR1 PRHDT and CDR2 FYEKMQ come from the germline V gene (reference sequence).

The sample holds one count of this clone. The gene calls are TRBV19 and TRBJ1-2; possibly TRBD1 for D (5 bases). There are 15 residues in the CDR3. The germline CDR1 and CDR2 sequences are LNHDA and SQIVND (reference sequence). V was cut by 7 bases and J by 4 bases, with 19 bases left in between. Here the CDR3 reads CASTQGTLGGYGYTF. The CDR3 bases are TGTGCCAGTACCCAAGGGACCTTGGGAGGCTATGGCTACACCTTC.

The chain joins TRBV27 to TRBJ1-2, with 7 bases aligning to TRBD1. With V trimmed by 7 bases and J by 5 bases, 7 bases remained unmatched. The CDR3 spans 13 residues. CDR1 MNHEY and CDR2 SMNVEV come from the germline V gene (reference sequence). The CDR3 region is CASTDRVGYGYTF. The CDR3 DNA reads TGTGCCAGCACCGACAGGGTTGGATATGGCTACACCTTC.

This clone has just a few counts. DNA for the CDR3: TGTGCCAGCAGCTTTTTCAGGGGAGATGGCTACACCTTC. Translated: CASSFFRGDGYTF. The rearrangement links TRBV5-4 to TRBJ1-2; TRBD1 might be the D (6 bases). This CDR3 is built from 13 residues. Germline values: CDR1 SGHNT, CDR2 YYREEE (reference sequence). V lost 2 bases and J 6 bases, leaving 11 bases between the germline ends.

The chain joins TRBV6-5 to TRBJ2-7; 7 bases are shared with TRBD2. The CDR3 has 15 amino acids. Per germline, CDR1 MNHEY and CDR2 SVGAGI. V was clipped by 6 bases and J by 0 bases; unmatched bases: 8. The CDR3 coding sequence is TGTGCCAGCAGATTGGGGGTAGCGGGCTCCTACGAGCAGTACTTC. Its translation: CASRLGVAGSYEQYF.

The chain recombines TRBV6-6 with TRBJ2-3; maybe TRBD1 (5 bases). Germline CDR1 reads MNHNY; CDR2 reads SVGAGI (reference sequence). The V and J ends lost 2 bases and 4 bases respectively, with 10 bases between them. The CDR3 runs 14 residues. As DNA, the CDR3 is TGTGCCAGCAGTTACGGGGCAGCCCCAGATACGCAGTATTTT. This gives the protein CASSYGAAPDTQYF.

This chain uses TRBV30 with TRBJ1-2, with a tentative D call TRBD1 (6 bases). The CDR3 extends over 14 amino acids. Germline assignment: CDR1 GTSNPN and CDR2 SVGIG (reference sequence). Trimming took off 3 bases at V and 2 bases at J, with 13 bases between the two ends. The CDR3 DNA sequence: TGTGCCTGGAGAGCTCAGGGGAAAAACTATGGCTACACCTTC. Translating gives CAWRAQGKNYGYTF.

The rearrangement links TRBV28 to TRBJ2-1; TRBD2 agrees at 10 bases. Germline-derived CDR1 and CDR2 are MDHEN and SYDVKM. With 7 bases clipped from V and 6 bases from J, the junction kept 6 bases outside the gene matches. This CDR3 region has 14 residues. The CDR3 spells CASTLAGAINEQFF. DNA for the CDR3: TGTGCCAGCACCCTAGCGGGGGCCATCAATGAGCAGTTCTTC.